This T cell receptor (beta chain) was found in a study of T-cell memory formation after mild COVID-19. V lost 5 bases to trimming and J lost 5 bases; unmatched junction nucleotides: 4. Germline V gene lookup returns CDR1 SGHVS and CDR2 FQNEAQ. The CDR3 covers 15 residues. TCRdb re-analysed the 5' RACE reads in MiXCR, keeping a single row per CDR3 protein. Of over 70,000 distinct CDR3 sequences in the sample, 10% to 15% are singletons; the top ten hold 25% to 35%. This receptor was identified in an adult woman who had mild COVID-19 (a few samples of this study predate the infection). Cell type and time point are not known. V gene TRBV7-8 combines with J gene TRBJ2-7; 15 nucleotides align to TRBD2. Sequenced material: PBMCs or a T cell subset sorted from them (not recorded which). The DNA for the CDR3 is TGTGCCAGCAGCCCGGGACTAGCGGGGGGAAACGAGCAGTACTTC. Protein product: CASSPGLAGGNEQYF. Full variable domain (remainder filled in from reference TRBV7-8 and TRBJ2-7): GAGVSQSPRYKVAKRGQDVALRCDPISGHVSLFWYQQALGQGPEFLTYFQNEAQLDKSGLPSDRFFAERPEGSVSTLKIQRTQQEDSAVYLCASSPGLAGGNEQYFGPGTRLTVT.